Below are 30 T cell receptor beta chains sequenced from a single sample in a study of Ad26.COV2.S vaccination and SARS-CoV-2 variants. Indicated treatment: around 19 received Ad26.COV2.S at low or high dose, single or two shots; 5 received placebo; per-sample allocation not given. Specimens were obtained on day 63 following the first vaccine or placebo injection. Repertoires were generated with immunoSEQ multiplex PCR, while TCRdb's copy carries only in-frame clones and drops some. In the table there are about 370,000 clones, about nine tenths of which are singletons. The source material was peripheral blood, sampled in a trial of Ad26.COV2.S vaccine versus placebo. The receptor source for this set is a person aged 18 to 65 who received the Ad26.COV2.S COVID-19 vaccine or a placebo.

CDR3: CASSYTSGTGGYEQYF. The CDR3 DNA follows: TGTGCCAGCAGTTACACCTCCGGGACAGGTGGCTACGAGCAGTACTTC. The chain links TRBV6-5 to TRBJ2-7; TRBD1 matches 8 bases. The CDR3 length is 16 residues. CDR1 is MNHEY and CDR2 is SVGAGI in the germline V gene. The trim removed 2 bases at V and 3 bases at J, leaving 9 bases unmatched.

This chain connects TRBV27 to TRBJ1-1, with a weak D call TRBD1 (5 bases). This CDR3 region has 14 residues. Trimming cost V 5 bases and J 4 bases, with 14 bases left between them. Germline V gene sequence: CDR1 MNHEY, CDR2 SMNVEV (reference sequence). This chain's CDR3 is CASSLSKGFTEAFF. The DNA for the CDR3 is TGTGCCAGCAGTCTGTCCAAGGGGTTCACTGAAGCTTTCTTT.

The chain has TRBV29-1 and TRBJ2-7, with TRBD2 matching 7 bases. CDR1 is SQVTM and CDR2 is ANQGSEA in the germline V gene. The CDR3 runs 11 residues. V trimming: 3 bases; J trimming: 7 bases; junction bases outside the gene matches: 3. For the CDR3, the DNA is TGCAGCGTTGATGGCGGGGGAGAGCAGTACTTC. Translated: CSVDGGGEQYF.

This chain joins TRBV3-1 (or the pseudogene TRBV3-2) and TRBJ2-7; 9 nucleotides agree with TRBD2. J was trimmed by 3 bases and V by 0 bases; bases with no gene match: 6. CDR1 and CDR2 (germline): LGHDT, YNNKEL (reference sequence). This CDR3 contains 16 residues. CDR3 DNA sequence: TGTGCCAGCAGCCAAGACTTGGCTAGCGGGGTCTACGAGCAGTACTTC. Encoded protein: CASSQDLASGVYEQYF.

The chain is built from TRBV11-2 and TRBJ1-2, with D perhaps matching TRBD1 (5 bases). The germline gives CDR1 SGHAT, CDR2 FQNNGV. Trimming cost V 4 bases and J 5 bases, with 20 bases left between them. The length of the CDR3 is 16 residues. In DNA form, the CDR3 reads TGTGCCAGCAGCTCAGTACCGGGACTCACACCTTATGGCTACACCTTC. It yields the protein CASSSVPGLTPYGYTF.

Only a few counts were recorded for this clone. The rearrangement links TRBV12-3 or TRBV12-4 to TRBJ1-6, with D unclear. Deletions cut 0 bases from V and 7 bases from J, with 4 bases between. The CDR3 has 13 residues. Written as DNA, the CDR3 is TGTGCCAGCAGTTTAGCGCTGAATTCACCCCTCCACTTT. It is translated as CASSLALNSPLHF.

The rearrangement joins TRBV19 to TRBJ1-2; D is unclear. This CDR3 is 14 amino acids long. Trimming took 3 bases from V and 3 from J, leaving 11 bases between them. Per the germline V gene, CDR1 is LNHDA and CDR2 is SQIVND (reference sequence). CDR3 nucleotide sequence: TGTGCCAGTAGTATTGGGCTAACGGACTATGGCTACACCTTC. Protein sequence: CASSIGLTDYGYTF.

The rearrangement links TRBV29-1 to TRBJ2-7; perhaps TRBD2 as D (5 bases). The length of the CDR3 is 15 residues. From germline, CDR1 is SQVTM and CDR2 ANQGSEA. V lost 1 base and J 3 bases, leaving 16 bases between the germline ends. CDR3 sequence: CSVEAPGILSYEQYF. Written as DNA, the CDR3 is TGCAGCGTTGAAGCCCCGGGAATCCTGAGCTACGAGCAGTACTTC.

The genes are TRBV7-8 and TRBJ1-4; the D is unclear. V was pared by 5 bases and J by 8 bases, with 18 bases between. Germline-derived CDR1 and CDR2 are SGHVS and FQNEAQ. The CDR3 length is 15 residues. Here the CDR3 DNA reads TGTGCCAGCAGCACTCACACCACCGGAGGCGAAAAACTGTTTTTT. Protein sequence: CASSTHTTGGEKLFF.

With respect to this clone: The sample carries other DNA sequences with the same CDR3. The chain uses TRBV3-1 (or the pseudogene TRBV3-2) and TRBJ2-7; D is undetermined. V dropped 1 base and J dropped 2 bases, with 0 bases sitting between them. Germline CDR1 LGHDT, CDR2 YNNKEL (reference sequence). The CDR3 has 11 amino acids. In DNA form, the CDR3 reads TGTGCCAGCAGCCAAGCCTACGAGCAGTACTTC. It specifies CASSQAYEQYF.

The J gene is TRBJ2-7, the V gene TRBV5-1; TRBD2 matches 11 bases. Germline assignment: CDR1 SGHRS and CDR2 YFSETQ. The trim removed 0 bases at V and 0 bases at J, leaving 5 bases unmatched. CDR3 length equals 17 residues. The CDR3 DNA reads TGCGCCAGCAGCTTGGGGGGACTAGCGGATTACTCCTACGAGCAGTACTTC. It specifies CASSLGGLADYSYEQYF. The whole variable domain, remainder taken from reference TRBV5-1 and TRBJ2-7, is KAGVTQTPRYLIKTRGQQVTLSCSPISGHRSVSWYQQTPGQGLQFLFEYFSETQRNKGNFPGRFSGRQFSNSRSEMNVSTLELGDSALYLCASSLGGLADYSYEQYFGPGTRLTVT.

The V call is TRBV19, the J call TRBJ1-5; D is unclear. Trimming pared 6 bases from V and 7 bases from J, leaving 13 bases between. Germline V CDR1 and CDR2: LNHDA, SQIVND (reference sequence). The CDR3 consists of 13 residues. Here the CDR3 reads CASSPKGWQPQHF. The CDR3 region has the DNA TGTGCCAGTAGCCCCAAAGGATGGCAGCCCCAGCATTTT. Variable domain in full (rest from reference TRBV19 and TRBJ1-5): DGGITQSPKYLFRKEGQNVTLSCEQNLNHDAMYWYRQDPGQGLRLIYYSQIVNDFQKGDIAEGYSVSREKKESFPLTVTSAQKNPTAFYLCASSPKGWQPQHFGDGTRLSIL.

This sequence joins TRBV7-2 and TRBJ2-7, with D perhaps matching TRBD1 (6 bases). Germline lookup yields CDR1 SGHTA and CDR2 FQGNSA. The CDR3 consists of 16 residues. V was pared by 5 bases and J by 0 bases, with 17 bases between. CDR3 bases: TGTGCCAGCAGCCCAGGGGCAGGCGCGAACTCCTACGAGCAGTACTTC. Protein product: CASSPGAGANSYEQYF. Full variable domain (outside the CDR3, taken from reference TRBV7-2 and TRBJ2-7): GAGVSQSPSNKVTEKGKDVELRCDPISGHTALYWYRQSLGQGLEFLIYFQGNSAPDKSGLPSDRFSAERTGGSVSTLTIQRTQQEDSAVYLCASSPGAGANSYEQYFGPGTRLTVT.

The V and J genes are TRBV7-9 and TRBJ2-7; D remains ambiguous. The CDR3 is made up of 13 amino acids. Germline V lookup: CDR1 SEHNR, CDR2 FQNEAQ (reference sequence). The V gene lost 2 bases and the J gene lost 0 bases, with 5 bases spanning the gap. DNA for the CDR3: TGTGCCAGCAGCTTACCGGTCTCCTACGAGCAGTACTTC. It specifies CASSLPVSYEQYF.

The chain has TRBV10-3 and TRBJ1-3; perhaps TRBD1 as D (5 bases). V was cut by 4 bases and J by 3 bases, with 13 bases left in between. Germline CDR1 is ENHRY and CDR2 is SYGVKD. This CDR3 is 15 amino acids long. The CDR3, as DNA: TGTGCCATCAGTGCGGCGAATGGGGGTGGAAACACCATATATTTT. Protein sequence: CAISAANGGGNTIYF.

J is TRBJ2-1 and V is TRBV29-1, with no clear D. V lost 3 bases and J lost 0, with 9 bases in between. The V gene's germline CDR1 is SQVTM and CDR2 ANQGSEA. This CDR3 is 14 amino acids long. The CDR3, as DNA: TGCAGCGTTGAGGAGAACTACTCCTACAATGAGCAGTTCTTC. The encoded protein is CSVEENYSYNEQFF.

This chain connects TRBV5-6 to TRBJ2-1; no clear D. Germline-derived CDR1 and CDR2 are SGHDT and YYEEEE. The V end lost 3 bases, the J end lost 5 bases, and 9 bases lay between the germline ends. The CDR3 length is 13 residues. The CDR3 nucleotides are TGTGCCAGCAGCTCTCGGATGAACAATGAGCAGTTCTTC. Translation: CASSSRMNNEQFF.

The gene calls are TRBV18 and TRBJ2-2; 9 positions match TRBD1. CDR1 is KGHSH, CDR2 LQKENI, per germline. The CDR3 has 16 amino acids. Trimming took 3 bases from V and 5 from J; bases not matched to a gene: 7. The CDR3, as DNA: TGTGCCAGCTCACCCTCCGGGACAGGGTTTACCGGGGAGCTGTTTTTT. This translates into CASSPSGTGFTGELFF.

The CDR3 DNA follows: TGTGCCAGTAGTCTGGAGTTCTCCTACGAGCAGTACTTC. Its translation is CASSLEFSYEQYF. The V and J genes are TRBV19 and TRBJ2-7; D gene unclear. Germline lookup yields CDR1 LNHDA and CDR2 SQIVND (reference sequence). The CDR3 is 13 residues long. Trimming cost V 5 bases and J 0 bases, with 8 bases left between them.

This clone was seen only a few times. The chain has TRBV19 and TRBJ2-2; unclear D gene. V was pared by 0 bases and J by 9 bases, with 11 bases between. The CDR3 is made up of 14 amino acids. CDR1 LNHDA and CDR2 SQIVND come from the germline V gene (reference sequence). The CDR3 reads CASSIDLGIRELFF. The CDR3, as DNA: TGTGCCAGTAGTATAGATCTAGGCATCAGGGAGCTGTTTTTT.

The V gene is TRBV27, the J gene TRBJ2-7, with D unclear. CDR1 is MNHEY, CDR2 SMNVEV, per germline (reference sequence). Between the trimmed V and J ends, which lost 5 bases and 3 bases, there was a span of 8 bases. This CDR3 region has 12 residues. CDR3 in DNA: TGTGCCAGCAGTAAGGACGGCTACGAGCAGTACTTC. Translation: CASSKDGYEQYF.

The chain uses TRBV5-4 and TRBJ1-4; D remains unclear. Germline assignment: CDR1 SGHNT and CDR2 YYREEE (reference sequence). This CDR3 contains 15 residues. Trimming shortened V by 0 bases and J by 7 bases, and 13 bases separated the two germline ends. The CDR3: CASSLAESPGEKLFF. CDR3 coding DNA: TGTGCCAGCAGCTTGGCTGAATCACCGGGTGAAAAACTGTTTTTT.

The chain couples TRBV5-6 to TRBJ1-1; D perhaps matches TRBD1 (6 bases). Germline V gives CDR1 SGHDT, CDR2 YYEEEE. Deletions cut 1 base from V and 3 bases from J, with 10 bases between. The CDR3 covers 14 residues. CDR3 protein: CASSLWGRYTEAFF. CDR3 DNA sequence: TGTGCCAGCAGCTTGTGGGGGCGGTACACTGAAGCTTTCTTT.

The V and J genes are TRBV6-5 and TRBJ1-2; 8 bases match TRBD1. This CDR3 spans 14 amino acids. Germline V CDR1 and CDR2: MNHEY, SVGAGI. V lost 7 bases and J lost 5; bases outside the gene matches: 9. This CDR3 is CASIPGQGPYGYTF. For the CDR3, the DNA is TGTGCCAGCATTCCCGGACAGGGCCCTTATGGCTACACCTTC.

To note about this clone: The sample contains more than one DNA sequence encoding this CDR3. The V gene is TRBV3-1 (or the pseudogene TRBV3-2), the J gene TRBJ1-3; 8 bases are shared with TRBD1. CDR1 and CDR2 from the germline V gene are LGHDT and YNNKEL (reference sequence). CDR3 length equals 15 residues. The V segment lost 3 bases and the J segment 4 bases; nucleotides outside the gene matches: 5. The CDR3 loop is CASSQGTGGGNTIYF. The CDR3 DNA reads as TGTGCCAGCAGCCAGGGGACAGGTGGCGGAAACACCATATATTTT.

The V call is TRBV27, the J call TRBJ2-2; TRBD1 agrees at 9 bases. The CDR3 consists of 17 residues. The germline CDR1 and CDR2 sequences are MNHEY and SMNVEV (reference sequence). After removal of 5 bases from V and 0 bases from J, the junction contained 7 bases not matched to a gene. Here the CDR3 reads CASSPGTGLANTGELFF. CDR3 bases: TGTGCCAGCAGTCCAGGGACAGGGTTGGCGAACACCGGGGAGCTGTTTTTT.

The chain carries TRBV5-1 and TRBJ1-1; D gene ambiguous. The CDR3 is 16 residues long. The germline V gene has CDR1 SGHRS and CDR2 YFSETQ. The V end lost 4 bases, the J end lost 1 base, and 17 bases lay between the germline ends. The CDR3 DNA is TGCGCCAGCAGCCCAATCGGGGTAGTTTCGAACACTGAAGCTTTCTTT. Translating gives CASSPIGVVSNTEAFF. The complete variable domain, with remaining parts taken from reference TRBV5-1 and TRBJ1-1, reads KAGVTQTPRYLIKTRGQQVTLSCSPISGHRSVSWYQQTPGQGLQFLFEYFSETQRNKGNFPGRFSGRQFSNSRSEMNVSTLELGDSALYLCASSPIGVVSNTEAFFGQGTRLTVV.

The chain is built from TRBV5-1 and TRBJ2-2, with 9 bases matching TRBD1. Germline V gene lookup returns CDR1 SGHRS and CDR2 YFSETQ. V lost 5 bases, J lost 3 bases, and 5 bases stayed unmatched. This CDR3 has 15 residues. CDR3 sequence: CASSRTGADTGELFF. For the CDR3, the DNA is TGCGCCAGCAGTCGGACAGGGGCGGACACCGGGGAGCTGTTTTTT.

The chain uses TRBV15 and TRBJ2-3; 10 bases line up with TRBD2. Looked up from germline, CDR1 is LNHNV and CDR2 is YYDKDF (reference sequence). The J segment lost 3 bases and the V segment lost 1 base, leaving 1 base of the junction unmatched. The CDR3 is made up of 15 amino acids. The CDR3 nucleotides are TGTGCCACCAGCAGAGGACTAGCGGGTACAGATACGCAGTATTTT. This encodes CATSRGLAGTDTQYF.

This chain uses TRBV7-9 with TRBJ2-3; a possible D gene is TRBD2 (7 bases). Trimming stripped 2 bases from V and 7 bases from J, with 22 bases between. Per the germline V gene, CDR1 is SEHNR and CDR2 is FQNEAQ (reference sequence). This CDR3 is 17 amino acids long. The CDR3: CASSLQWTGGPKNTQYF. The DNA for the CDR3 is TGTGCCAGCAGCTTACAATGGACGGGGGGCCCGAAAAATACGCAGTATTTT.